Following are 15 T cell receptor beta chains from one sample sequenced in a study of regulatory T cells in long-lasting Graves disease. Time point of the sample: newly diagnosed GD, antithyroid drugs for less than 3 months. Extracted RNA from PBMCs served as the source of the TCR library. Through Arm-PCR of CDR3 regions and iRepertoire HTBI primers, TCR beta libraries were built. TCRdb re-derived calls from the multiplex PCR reads in MiXCR, one entry per CDR3 protein. The profile covers approximately 360,000 distinct CDR3 sequences, with about an eighth appearing a single time and over 15% taken by the ten largest. The sample was also reused in another study, on T cells in Graves' hyperthyroidism and ophthalmopathy.

The sequencing used peripheral blood mononuclear cells (PBMCs), collected at new diagnosis, from a patient treated with antithyroid drugs. Receptors originate from a woman aged 18-29 years with Graves disease.

The V gene is TRBV9, the J gene TRBJ2-7, with TRBD1 as a possible D gene (6 bases). Per germline, CDR1 SGDLS and CDR2 YYNGEE. This CDR3 has 14 residues. Trimming cost V 1 base and J 4 bases, with 12 bases left between them. In DNA, the CDR3 is TGTGCCAGCAGCGTATCCAGGGGCGGTTACGAGCAGTACTTC. This translates into CASSVSRGGYEQYF.

This clonotype was detected only a few times. The chain links TRBV19 to TRBJ2-3, with 11 bases aligning to TRBD2. The junction had 6 bases not matched to a gene; V was cut back by 3 bases and J by 4 bases. The CDR3 has 16 amino acids. Germline assignment: CDR1 LNHDA and CDR2 SQIVND (reference sequence). As DNA, the CDR3 is TGTGCCAGTAGTATGGCTAGCGGGAGGTTCGCAGATACGCAGTATTTT. Its translation: CASSMASGRFADTQYF. Complete variable domain (other parts from reference TRBV19 and TRBJ2-3): DGGITQSPKYLFRKEGQNVTLSCEQNLNHDAMYWYRQDPGQGLRLIYYSQIVNDFQKGDIAEGYSVSREKKESFPLTVTSAQKNPTAFYLCASSMASGRFADTQYFGPGTRLTVL.

This clonotype was observed many times. The CDR3 bases are TGTGCCAGCAGAGAGACAGGTTCCTATGGCTACACCTTC. Translated: CASRETGSYGYTF. V gene TRBV2 combines with J gene TRBJ1-2, with TRBD1 as a possible D gene (6 bases). The CDR3 totals 13 residues. CDR1 and CDR2 (germline): SNHLY, FYNNEI. V was trimmed by 6 bases and J by 4 bases, leaving 12 bases between them.

This clonotype appeared a few times. Being one base from a much bigger clone, this may be a read error. The rearrangement joins TRBV12-5 to TRBJ1-2, with 7 bases aligning to TRBD1. CDR1 LGHNT and CDR2 FRNRAP come from the germline V gene. With 5 bases clipped from V and 4 bases from J, the junction kept 13 bases outside the gene matches. The CDR3 consists of 16 residues. CDR3 loop: CASGLSSGQLSYGYTF. The DNA for the CDR3 is TGTGCTAGTGGTCTTTCTTCGGGACAGCTTTCCTATGGCTACACCTTC. Full variable domain (outside the CDR3, taken from reference TRBV12-5 and TRBJ1-2): DARVTQTPRHKVTEMGQEVTMRCQPILGHNTVFWYRQTMMQGLELLAYFRNRAPLDDSGMPKDRFSAEMPDATLATLKIQPSEPRDSAVYFCASGLSSGQLSYGYTFGSGTRLTVV.

This clonotype was found many times. V usage is TRBV20-1 and J usage is TRBJ2-1; 7 bases line up with TRBD2. With 1 base clipped from V and 15 bases from J, the junction kept 9 bases outside the gene matches. The CDR3 covers 12 residues. Per germline, CDR1 DFQATT and CDR2 SNEGSKA (reference sequence). DNA for the CDR3: TGCAGTGCTAGAGCTGACACTAGCGTTTGGTTCTTC. Amino acid sequence: CSARADTSVWFF.

At least ten counts were recorded for this clonotype. The V call is TRBV29-1, the J call TRBJ2-1; 9 bases are shared with TRBD2. Germline CDR1 SQVTM, CDR2 ANQGSEA. V gave up 6 bases and J gave up 0 bases; unmatched junction bases: 6. The CDR3 has 15 residues. Written as DNA, the CDR3 is TGCAGCGTAGGACTAGCGTCCAGCTCCTACAATGAGCAGTTCTTC. This codes for CSVGLASSSYNEQFF.

At least ten counts were recorded for this clonotype. The chain couples TRBV2 to TRBJ1-4; possibly TRBD1 for D (5 bases). The V gene's germline CDR1 is SNHLY and CDR2 FYNNEI. CDR3 length: 14 amino acids. V dropped 2 bases and J dropped 6 bases, with 10 bases sitting between them. CDR3 sequence (DNA): TGTGCCAGCAGTGAACGGAGGGGATATGAAAAACTGTTTTTT. Protein sequence: CASSERRGYEKLFF.

In its sample, this clonotype was seen many times. The V call is TRBV11-1, the J call TRBJ2-2; 8 bases match TRBD1. From germline, CDR1 is SGHAT and CDR2 FQDESV (reference sequence). The CDR3 loop spans 15 amino acids. The ends lost 8 bases at V and 2 bases at J; junction bases unmatched: 7. CDR3 in amino acids: CASGQGVDNTGELFF. CDR3 in DNA: TGTGCCAGCGGACAGGGTGTTGATAACACCGGGGAGCTGTTTTTT.

This clonotype was counted only a few times. The chain combines TRBV10-3 with TRBJ2-7; weak D call: TRBD2 (5 bases). In germline, CDR1 is ENHRY, CDR2 SYGVKD. This CDR3 spans 15 amino acids. Trimming removed 0 bases from V and 7 bases from J, with 16 bases in between. CDR3 DNA sequence: TGTGCCATCAGTGAGTCATCGAGGGCCGGTCCAGAGCAGTACTTC. Its translation is CAISESSRAGPEQYF.

The chain couples TRBV27 to TRBJ1-2; tentatively, D is TRBD1 (5 bases). The CDR3 length is 14 residues. Looked up from germline, CDR1 is MNHEY and CDR2 is SMNVEV (reference sequence). The V and J ends lost 2 bases and 8 bases respectively, with 15 bases between them. The CDR3 sequence: CASSLGTETAGYTF. In DNA, the CDR3 is TGTGCCAGCAGTTTAGGGACGGAGACTGCCGGCTACACCTTC.

The rearrangement uses TRBV20-1 and TRBJ1-2; no clear D. Deletions cut 0 bases from V and 10 bases from J, with 9 bases between. This CDR3 region has 11 residues. Germline lookup yields CDR1 DFQATT and CDR2 SNEGSKA (reference sequence). The CDR3 coding sequence is TGCAGTGCTAGAGATCTCCCAGCCTACACCTTC. Protein: CSARDLPAYTF.

The gene calls are TRBV29-1 and TRBJ2-6; D is perhaps TRBD2 (6 bases). This CDR3 comprises 13 residues. V was trimmed by 7 bases and J by 3 bases, leaving 10 bases between them. Germline V gene sequence: CDR1 SQVTM, CDR2 ANQGSEA. The CDR3 DNA reads as TGCAGCGCCTTGGGGGGTGGGGCCAACGTCCTGACTTTC. Residues: CSALGGGANVLTF.

This clonotype came up many times. V usage is TRBV5-1 and J usage is TRBJ2-5; D uncertain. V lost 5 bases, J lost 2 bases, and 7 bases lay in between. The length of the CDR3 is 12 residues. Germline V gene lookup returns CDR1 SGHRS and CDR2 YFSETQ. The CDR3 coding sequence is TGCGCCAGCAGACTCACTCAAGAGACCCAGTACTTC. This translates into CASRLTQETQYF.

Many counts were recorded for this clonotype. CDR3 sequence (DNA): TGTGCCTGGAGTGTACCCGGGTATAGCAATCAGCCCCAGCATTTT. As protein: CAWSVPGYSNQPQHF. The rearrangement links TRBV30 to TRBJ1-5; no clear D gene. Trimming stripped 0 bases from V and 0 bases from J, with 9 bases between. This CDR3 region has 15 residues. Looked up from germline, CDR1 is GTSNPN and CDR2 is SVGIG (reference sequence).

The chain employs TRBV19 and TRBJ1-6; no reliable D call. This CDR3 spans 14 amino acids. The germline V and J ends were trimmed by 8 bases and 7 bases, with 15 bases remaining between them. The germline CDR1 and CDR2 sequences are LNHDA and SQIVND (reference sequence). The CDR3, as DNA: TGTGCCAGTTCCAAGCTACTCCAGAATTCACCCCTCCACTTT. It is translated as CASSKLLQNSPLHF.